The subject of this entry is one T cell receptor beta chain. The clone's antigen remains unknown. Per-base quality was not reported, and no clone a single base away is much larger than it. These data belong to a study of cytomegalovirus exposure and HLA in healthy donors (dated by TCRdb to about 2017). Regarding the research as a whole: According to an earlier analysis of several hundred of the donors, about 179 million T cells yielded approximately 120 million unique TCR beta sequences and 276 Gb of sequence data. Approximately 310 gigabases of sequencing data and 70 million to 85 million unique TCR sequences were included in an early release covering roughly 600 HLA-typed donors. Among the approximately 400 genotyped donors, 81% belonged to the genetic ancestry cluster associated with self-reported Caucasian donors. The study aimed to test whether cataloging public T cell receptors could reveal signatures of past pathogen exposure. The study used immunosequencing to profile the T cell repertoires of several hundred subjects and linked those repertoires to cytomegalovirus serostatus. In addition to the first cohort of 500 to 850 subjects, a separate validation cohort of approximately 130 different subjects was used. The study combined high-throughput TCR immunosequencing, statistical association of individual TCRs with disease status, and machine learning to predict cytomegalovirus infection status. A later analysis re-examined previously published TCR beta repertoires from about 700 donors and added high-resolution HLA genotyping to investigate patterns of TCR occurrence. The later analysis used no new phenotypic data to find candidate immune exposures, relying instead on TCR beta sequences and their occurrence across donors. An earlier analysis of roughly 600 of the donors used high-throughput TCR beta sequencing to judge whether each TCR beta V gene segment behaved as functional or pseudogenic. Donor age, sex, ethnicity and CMV serostatus were compiled alongside the repertoire data. A later genetic analysis took genome-wide SNP genotypes for about 65% of the roughly 670 donors and used that subset as a discovery cohort. Every repertoire in the discovery cohort had been generated on one and the same sequencing platform. Class I and class II HLA loci were covered by the typing at four-digit resolution. Typing coverage varied by locus: roughly 620-630 donors for A, B, C, DRB1 and DQB1; around 560 for DQA1; over 600 for DPA1; about 450 for DPB1. Five DR-DQ haplotypes were handled as single units for association and clustering, since linkage in the cohort was strong. Among under 450 genotyped donors of the cohort, an average of roughly 240,000 unique TCR beta nucleotide sequences were sequenced per donor, roughly 20% of them non-productive. Results the study describes overall, beyond this receptor: Because HLA typing was unavailable for some donors at each locus, only the typed subset was used in association tests. Assigning TCR associations to individual alleles was difficult when HLA alleles, especially DR and DQ, strongly co-occurred. Compared with the approximately 720-donor mean, donors in an Asian-associated ancestry cluster had fewer N-insertions in productive TCRs, according to a later genetic analysis. Because counts were too low, approximately 15 rarely observed V segments, including chromosome 9 orphons, were excluded from the earlier analysis of several hundred of the donors. The authors suggested that the approach could potentially be extended to other disease states and immunological phenotypes. A later analysis found that TCR association rates varied across HLA loci, with DRB1 alleles showing the most associated TCRs and HLA-C alleles the fewest. The study gave a list of about 170 TCR beta chains associated with cytomegalovirus. CMV serostatus was the only immune exposure information available for the cohort. Several of the top co-occurrence clusters appeared to be linked to parvovirus B19, influenza, CMV and Epstein-Barr virus, according to a later analysis. A cluster of highly shared sequence variants was judged likely to represent a technical artifact of the sequencing pipeline. A later analysis found that most CMV-associated TCR beta chains appeared HLA-restricted, with HLA associations seemingly driven largely by CMV exposure. In a later analysis, HLA-associated TCR beta chains were found to be more clonally expanded and to have lower generation probabilities than equally common non-associated chains. In vitro tests confirmed that a few of the cytomegalovirus-associated TCR beta chains recognize cytomegalovirus antigens. Correlated functional status among segregating V segments might be attributable to linkage disequilibrium, but an unknown experimental factor could not be ruled out. A further reported finding was that TCR beta sequences accurately predicted the HLA-A and HLA-B alleles for most subjects in the first cohort. An earlier analysis of some 590 of the donors showed that most TCR beta V segments appeared in productive rearrangements either about 90% or about 30% of the time, which broadly matched IMGT annotations. Some IMGT-functional V segments, including TRBV6-2 and TRBV6-3, could not be distinguished by the 87-base-pair reads and were therefore excluded. A later genetic analysis associated a missense DCLRE1C variant with V-gene and J-gene trimming of TCR beta chains, and an independent cohort replicated the association. While some public TCRs were present in many individuals, most TCR sequences turned up only very rarely across donors. The presence/absence analyses assumed that sequencing depth was roughly uniform across donors, and that assumption may not be true. Only TCR beta chains were sequenced in this cohort, and the absence of alpha or paired-chain data limited detectable features. In both the original and validation cohorts, the classifier was reported to diagnose cytomegalovirus status with high specificity and sensitivity. At a false discovery rate of 0.05, a later analysis linked about 16,000 TCR beta sequences to specific HLA alleles.

Library preparation used the immunoSEQ multiplex PCR assay. The multiplex PCR relied on a mix of 60 forward primers for TCR Vbeta segments and 13 reverse primers for TCR Jbeta segments. The CDR3 region of rearranged TCR beta genes was amplified from genomic DNA with a multiplex PCR assay. Amplified TCR beta libraries were sequenced as 87-base-pair reads on the Illumina HiSeq System. For the original study's pipeline: A later analysis tallied roughly 76 million unique TCR beta chains across the 700 or so repertoires, and approximately 12 million of those chains were shared by two or more donors. To remove PCR and sequencing errors, raw reads were error-corrected and collapsed into unique sequences using a nearest-neighbor algorithm that merged closely related sequences. V, D and J gene segments were assigned by aligning CDR3 sequences to IMGT reference sequences. For a sequence to be retained, at least a six-nucleotide match to both a V gene segment and a J gene segment was required. A rearrangement was called productive if the CDR3 had no stop codons and remained in frame with V and J, and every other rearrangement was called non-productive. CDR3 was defined according to IMGT convention as the region running from the second conserved V-encoded cysteine to the conserved J-encoded phenylalanine. The earlier analysis of fewer than 750 of the donors excluded sequences that lacked an unambiguous match to a single V gene segment. An earlier analysis of a few hundred of the donors called V segments functional above 56.7% productive rearrangements and segregating when the between-donor standard deviation exceeded 5%. To diagnose cytomegalovirus status from the catalog of TCR beta chain sequences, a statistical classification framework was built. In a later analysis, V and J genes were assigned by comparing TCR nucleotide sequences against IMGT/GENE-DB human TR gene sequences. The TCRdist pipeline was used in a later analysis to assign CDR3 sequences and most-parsimonious VDJ recombination scenarios. In a later analysis, each TCR beta chain was defined by its CDR3 amino acid sequence together with its V-gene family, and reads lacking a unique V-gene family were excluded. In a later analysis, nearly 600 highly shared, low-generation-probability nucleotide sequences were removed to address suspected cross-contamination and a sequencing artifact. In a later analysis, a clonal expansion index for each public chain was calculated from normalized within-repertoire ranks of inferred template counts. Generation probabilities in a later analysis came from a VDJ recombination model fitted to out-of-frame rearrangements, and those results were checked against IGoR. A later analysis scored TCR-TCR, TCR-HLA and TCR-CMV co-occurrence with hypergeometric tests, applying a repertoire-size bias correction to TCR pairs. False discovery rates were estimated in a later analysis by permuting HLA or CMV assignments 20 times. In a later analysis, co-occurring TCRs were grouped using DBSCAN, and TCRdist sequence similarity was added for clustering within HLA-allele-positive subsets. For co-occurrence clustering, repertoires with fewer than 30,000 or more than 120,000 public chains were excluded, along with a handful of repertoires with anomalous nucleotide sharing. The table comes from immuneACCESS by way of TCRdb, which keeps in-frame sequences with V and J called. Part of the clones is missing from these tables; in studies checked, under half for an unresolved V gene and the rest for unknown reasons. The DNA was the basis for D and trimming; V, J and clone size are from that table. This sample has about 93,000 clones in its table, and over 70% of those were observed once. The ten largest account for roughly 2% of the sample.

The CDR3 sequence holds 12 residues, the cysteine and phenylalanine included. Only the CDR3 DNA is retained, 36 bases long and in frame from the first base. The junction shows trimming of 8 bases on V and 5 bases on J, plus 10 bases between the germline ends. CDR1 and CDR2 (GTSNPN, SVGIG) derive from the germline V gene (reference sequence). The cohort consisted of some 730 healthy bone marrow donors. All cohort members were sampled while nominally healthy, although unrecorded immune exposures were likely present. The donor was CMV seronegative and belonged to the group of several hundred seronegative cohort members. Each donor provided a peripheral blood sample, and peripheral blood mononuclear cells were used for TCR beta sequencing. The Qiagen DNeasy Blood Extraction Kit was used to extract genomic DNA from the blood cell samples.

The source material was PBMCs. This sequence originates from a boy between 5 and 17 years old in good health and CMV-seronegative. The chain employs TRBV30 and TRBJ1-6; the D gene is possibly TRBD1, with 5 bases matching. The CDR3 reads CARQSDNSPLHF. The bases are TGTGCCCGACAGTCCGATAATTCACCCCTCCACTTT. Outside the CDR3, residues come from the reference TRBV30 and TRBJ1-6 proteins, so the full variable domain is: SQTIHQWPATLVQPVGSPLSLECTVEGTSNPNLYWYRQAAGRGLQLLFYSVGIGQISSEVPQNLSASRPQDRQFILSSKKLLLSDSGFYLCARQSDNSPLHFGNGTRLTVT.